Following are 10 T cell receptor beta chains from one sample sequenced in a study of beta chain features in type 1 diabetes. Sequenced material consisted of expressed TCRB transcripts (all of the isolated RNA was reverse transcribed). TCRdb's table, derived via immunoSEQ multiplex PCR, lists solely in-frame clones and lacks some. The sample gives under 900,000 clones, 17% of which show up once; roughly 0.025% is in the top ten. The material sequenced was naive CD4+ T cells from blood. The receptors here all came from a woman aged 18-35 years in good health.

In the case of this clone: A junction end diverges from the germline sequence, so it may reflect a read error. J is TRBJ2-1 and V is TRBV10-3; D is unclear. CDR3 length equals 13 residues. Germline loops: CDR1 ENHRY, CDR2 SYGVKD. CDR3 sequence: CATSGRATNEQFF. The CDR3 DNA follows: TGTGCCACCAGTGGACGGGCAACCAATGAGCAGTTCTTC.

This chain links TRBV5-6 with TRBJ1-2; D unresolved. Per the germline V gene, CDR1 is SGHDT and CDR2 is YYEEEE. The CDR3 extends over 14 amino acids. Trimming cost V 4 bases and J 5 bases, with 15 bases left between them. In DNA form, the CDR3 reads TGTGCCAGCAGCCGTTCCGCCAGCGGATATGGCTACACCTTC. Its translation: CASSRSASGYGYTF.

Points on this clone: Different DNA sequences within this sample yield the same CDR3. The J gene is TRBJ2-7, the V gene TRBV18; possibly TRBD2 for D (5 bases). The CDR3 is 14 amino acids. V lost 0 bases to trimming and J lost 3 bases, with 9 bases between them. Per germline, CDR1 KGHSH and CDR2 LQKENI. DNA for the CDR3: TGTGCCAGCTCACCACCTTCGGGGAACTACGAGCAGTACTTC. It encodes CASSPPSGNYEQYF.

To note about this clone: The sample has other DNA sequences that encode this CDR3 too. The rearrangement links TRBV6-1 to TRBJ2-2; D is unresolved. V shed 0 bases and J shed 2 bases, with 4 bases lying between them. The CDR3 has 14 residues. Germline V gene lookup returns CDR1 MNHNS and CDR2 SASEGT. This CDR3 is CASSEAGNTGELFF. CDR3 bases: TGTGCCAGCAGTGAAGCGGGCAACACCGGGGAGCTGTTTTTT.

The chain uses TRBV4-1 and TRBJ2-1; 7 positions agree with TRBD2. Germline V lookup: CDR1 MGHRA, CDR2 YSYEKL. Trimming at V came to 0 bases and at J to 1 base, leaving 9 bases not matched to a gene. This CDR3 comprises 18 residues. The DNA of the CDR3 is TGCGCCAGCAGCCAAGATCACGTCGGGGGGAGGTCCTACAATGAGCAGTTCTTC. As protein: CASSQDHVGGRSYNEQFF.

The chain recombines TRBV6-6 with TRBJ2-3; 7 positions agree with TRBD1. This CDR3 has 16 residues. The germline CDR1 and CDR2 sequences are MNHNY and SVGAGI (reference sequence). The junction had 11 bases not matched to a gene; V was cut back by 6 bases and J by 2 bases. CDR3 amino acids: CASSYAGTAHTDTQYF. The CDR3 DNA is TGTGCCAGCAGCTATGCCGGGACAGCCCACACAGATACGCAGTATTTT.

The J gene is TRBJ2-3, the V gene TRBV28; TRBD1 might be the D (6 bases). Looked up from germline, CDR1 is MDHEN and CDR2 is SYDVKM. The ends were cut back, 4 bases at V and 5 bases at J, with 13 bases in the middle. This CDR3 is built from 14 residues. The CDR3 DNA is TGTGCCAGCAGTTCCACAGGGTTAGGAGATACGCAGTATTTT. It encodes CASSSTGLGDTQYF.

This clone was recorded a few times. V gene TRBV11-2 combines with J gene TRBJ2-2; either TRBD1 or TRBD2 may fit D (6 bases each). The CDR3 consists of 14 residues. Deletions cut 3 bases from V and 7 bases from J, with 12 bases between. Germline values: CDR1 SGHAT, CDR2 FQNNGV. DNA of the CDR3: TGTGCCAGCAGCTTGTGGGGGGCTGGCGGGGAGCTGTTTTTT. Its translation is CASSLWGAGGELFF. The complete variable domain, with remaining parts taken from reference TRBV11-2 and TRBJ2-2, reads EAGVAQSPRYKIIEKRQSVAFWCNPISGHATLYWYQQILGQGPKLLIQFQNNGVVDDSQLPKDRFSAERLKGVDSTLKIQPAKLEDSAVYLCASSLWGAGGELFFGEGSRLTVL.

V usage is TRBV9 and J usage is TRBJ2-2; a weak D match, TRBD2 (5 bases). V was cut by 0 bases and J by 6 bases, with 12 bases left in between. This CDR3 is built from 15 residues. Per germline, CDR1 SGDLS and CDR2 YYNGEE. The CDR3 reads CASSVAGIAPGELFF. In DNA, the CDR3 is TGTGCCAGCAGCGTAGCTGGGATAGCGCCCGGGGAGCTGTTTTTT. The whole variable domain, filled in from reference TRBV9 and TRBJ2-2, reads DSGVTQTPKHLITATGQRVTLRCSPRSGDLSVYWYQQSLDQGLQFLIQYYNGEERAKGNILERFSAQQFPDLHSELNLSSLELGDSALYFCASSVAGIAPGELFFGEGSRLTVL.

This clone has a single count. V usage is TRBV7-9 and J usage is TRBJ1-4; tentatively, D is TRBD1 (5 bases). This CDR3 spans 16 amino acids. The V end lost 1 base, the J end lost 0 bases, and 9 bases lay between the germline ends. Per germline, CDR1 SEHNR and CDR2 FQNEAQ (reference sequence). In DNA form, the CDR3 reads TGTGCCAGCAGCTTAGGACAGTTTGCAACTAATGAAAAACTGTTTTTT. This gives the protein CASSLGQFATNEKLFF.